This passage covers 27 T cell receptor beta chains from one sample sequenced in a study of T cells in Graves' hyperthyroidism and ophthalmopathy. Template material for amplifying TCR beta CDR3 regions consisted of RNA transcripts. HTBI primers were used for first-round RT-PCR of the TCR CDR3. TCRdb analysed the multiplex PCR reads with MiXCR anew, one entry per CDR3 protein. The sample lists more than 250,000 distinct CDR3 sequences, approximately 16% seen once, with over 30% in the top ten. The sequenced material came from blood. The source of these receptors is a woman between 45 and 60 years old with Graves' hyperthyroidism that later progressed to Graves' ophthalmopathy.

This clonotype was observed many times. The J gene is TRBJ2-1, the V gene TRBV7-9; tentative D call: TRBD2 (6 bases). The germline CDR1 and CDR2 sequences are SEHNR and FQNEAQ (reference sequence). The CDR3 has 17 amino acids. Trimming took off 5 bases at V and 4 bases at J, with 21 bases between the two ends. Here the CDR3 DNA reads TGTGCCAGCAGCGGGCCCGGTCAAGCGGGCCTTTACAATGAGCAGTTCTTC. Translating gives CASSGPGQAGLYNEQFF. Using reference TRBV7-9 and TRBJ2-1 for the parts outside the CDR3, the full variable domain is DTGVSQNPRHKITKRGQNVTFRCDPISEHNRLYWYRQTLGQGPEFLTYFQNEAQLEKSRLLSDRFSAERPKGSFSTLEIQRTEQGDSAMYLCASSGPGQAGLYNEQFFGPGTRLTVL.

This clonotype came up many times. The CDR3 bases are TGTGCCAGCAGCTTAGCGCAGGGGCGCGCCTATGGCTACACCTTC. As protein: CASSLAQGRAYGYTF. The genes are TRBV7-9 and TRBJ1-2; a weak D match, TRBD1 (6 bases). Germline assignment: CDR1 SEHNR and CDR2 FQNEAQ (reference sequence). CDR3 length: 15 residues. Trimming shortened V by 0 bases and J by 4 bases, and 12 bases separated the two germline ends.

At least ten counts were recorded for this clonotype. The chain employs TRBV2 and TRBJ2-7; D possibly uses TRBD1 or TRBD2 (7 bases each). This CDR3 contains 14 residues. CDR1 is SNHLY and CDR2 is FYNNEI in the germline V gene. The V gene lost 7 bases and the J gene lost 5 bases, with 18 bases spanning the gap. The CDR3 DNA follows: TGTGCCAGCACGGGAGGTAGGGGGCCCAACGAGCAGTACTTC. Translation: CASTGGRGPNEQYF.

There are many counts of this clonotype. The gene calls are TRBV6-1 and TRBJ2-2; 11 positions agree with TRBD2. V trimming: 6 bases; J trimming: 1 base; junction bases outside the gene matches: 4. This CDR3 is built from 16 residues. Germline V CDR1 and CDR2: MNHNS, SASEGT. The CDR3 loop is CASRNSGRGNTGELFF. CDR3 coding DNA: TGTGCCAGCAGGAATAGCGGGAGGGGGAACACCGGGGAGCTGTTTTTT.

This clonotype was recorded many times. The chain recombines TRBV27 with TRBJ2-3, with 7 bases lining up with TRBD2. Germline V CDR1 and CDR2: MNHEY, SMNVEV (reference sequence). The V gene end was trimmed by 8 bases and the J gene end by 6 bases; junction bases not matched to a gene: 11. This CDR3 contains 14 residues. The CDR3 loop reads CASGKTGLMDTQYF. CDR3 bases: TGTGCCAGCGGGAAAACGGGACTAATGGATACGCAGTATTTT.

This clonotype was picked up many times. The gene calls are TRBV2 and TRBJ2-1; D tentatively fits TRBD1 or TRBD2 (6 bases each). The CDR3 runs 15 residues. The V gene's germline CDR1 is SNHLY and CDR2 FYNNEI. Trimming left V 4 bases short and J 5 bases short, with 15 bases between. The CDR3 coding sequence is TGTGCCAGCAGTGGAGAAAAAGGGGGGCACAATGAGCAGTTCTTC. Its protein is CASSGEKGGHNEQFF.

Ten or more counts support this clonotype. The chain couples TRBV6-6 to TRBJ2-2; D may be TRBD2 (6 bases). The germline V gene has CDR1 MNHNY and CDR2 SVGAGI (reference sequence). Trimming removed 2 bases at V and 6 bases at J, with 28 bases between. CDR3 length: 20 amino acids. The CDR3 DNA follows: TGTGCCAGCAGTTACCCGGCCGGGGCAATGTGGGACGGGAGTGCCGGGGAGCTGTTTTTT. It specifies CASSYPAGAMWDGSAGELFF.

J is TRBJ2-7 and V is TRBV7-3; TRBD1 matches 7 bases. J lost 0 bases, V lost 5 bases, and 4 bases had no gene match. This CDR3 contains 14 residues. Looked up from germline, CDR1 is SGHTA and CDR2 is FQGTGA. The CDR3 nucleotides read TGTGCCAGCAGCCCCGGACAGGACTCCTACGAGCAGTACTTC. Its translation: CASSPGQDSYEQYF.

This clonotype has just a few counts. The rearrangement joins TRBV7-6 to TRBJ2-1; possibly TRBD1 or TRBD2 for D (5 bases each). Germline loops: CDR1 SGHVS, CDR2 FNYEAQ. There are 15 residues in the CDR3. The V end lost 0 bases, the J end lost 7 bases, and 13 bases lay between the germline ends. Written as DNA, the CDR3 is TGTGCCAGCAGCTTAGCTGGGACCTCGGGGAATGAGCAGTTCTTC. It codes for CASSLAGTSGNEQFF.

This clonotype was seen at least ten times. The genes are TRBV6-5 and TRBJ1-1, with a tentative D call TRBD1 (5 bases). The CDR3 length is 12 residues. V was shortened by 2 bases and J by 8 bases, with 9 bases between the two germline ends. Looked up from germline, CDR1 is MNHEY and CDR2 is SVGAGI. The CDR3 bases are TGTGCCAGCAGTTACCAGGGCTCCGAAGCTTTCTTT. Translated: CASSYQGSEAFF.

This clonotype was counted at least ten times. The chain couples TRBV7-9 to TRBJ1-2, with D perhaps TRBD1 (6 bases). The CDR3 is 13 residues long. The V end lost 6 bases, the J end lost 8 bases, and 16 bases lay between the germline ends. Looked up from germline, CDR1 is SEHNR and CDR2 is FQNEAQ (reference sequence). DNA for the CDR3: TGTGCCAGCAGTAAGGACAGTCTTGGGGGCTACACCTTC. This sequence encodes CASSKDSLGGYTF.

As regards this clonotype: One base away lies a much larger clone, so this may be a sequencing read error. Because the CDR3 is missing its conserved closing phenylalanine or tryptophan, this is likely a read error. V is TRBV28 and J is TRBJ1-3; TRBD1 is a possible D gene (6 bases). The CDR3 loop spans 14 amino acids. The germline CDR1 and CDR2 sequences are MDHEN and SYDVKM. Between the trimmed V and J ends, which lost 6 bases and 2 bases, there was a span of 11 bases. The CDR3, as DNA: TGTGCCAGCAGCCTGGACAGCCCTGGAAACACCATATATTCT. Protein: CASSLDSPGNTIYS.

The chain recombines TRBV9 with TRBJ2-1, with 10 nucleotides matching TRBD2. The CDR3 runs 14 residues. Trimming took 0 bases from V and 8 from J; bases not matched to a gene: 2. The V gene's germline CDR1 is SGDLS and CDR2 YYNGEE. The CDR3 region is CASSVASGSDEQFF. The CDR3 DNA reads as TGTGCCAGCAGCGTAGCTAGCGGGAGCGATGAGCAGTTCTTC.

This clonotype appeared many times. The V gene is TRBV29-1, the J gene TRBJ2-5; D gene unclear. The germline CDR1 and CDR2 sequences are SQVTM and ANQGSEA. There are 12 residues in the CDR3. CDR3 loop: CSKIDGPETQYF. The CDR3 DNA reads TGCTCGAAGATCGACGGACCAGAGACCCAGTACTTC.

This chain joins TRBV4-2 and TRBJ1-1; TRBD1 is a possible D gene (6 bases). V gave up 0 bases and J gave up 9 bases, with 17 bases separating them. The CDR3 runs 15 residues. Per the germline V gene, CDR1 is LGHNA and CDR2 is YNFKEQ. The chain's CDR3 is CASSQEGFPQGQAFF. The CDR3 coding sequence is TGTGCCAGCAGCCAAGAGGGGTTCCCGCAGGGGCAAGCTTTCTTT.

Notes on this clonotype: Compared with germline, one end of the junction differs, possibly owing to a read error. The chain links TRBV30 to TRBJ1-3; D not certain. Germline CDR1 reads GTSNPN; CDR2 reads SVGIG (reference sequence). The length of the CDR3 is 15 residues. CDR3 DNA: TGTGCCTGGAGTTGGACTCTCTTCTCTGGAAACACCACATATTTT. It encodes CAWSWTLFSGNTTYF.

There are many counts of this clonotype. V gene TRBV5-1 combines with J gene TRBJ2-1; D possibly corresponds to TRBD2 (5 bases). In germline, CDR1 is SGHRS, CDR2 YFSETQ. The CDR3 has 14 amino acids. The V end was cut by 2 bases, the J end by 5 bases, with 11 bases between. CDR3 loop: CASSFSSGNNEQFF. The CDR3 DNA reads as TGCGCCAGCAGCTTTTCCAGCGGCAACAATGAGCAGTTCTTC.

This clonotype was seen only a few times. The chain joins TRBV27 to TRBJ2-2; D is uncertain. Deletions cut 6 bases from V and 6 bases from J, with 5 bases between. CDR1 and CDR2 (germline): MNHEY, SMNVEV (reference sequence). The CDR3 totals 11 residues. The CDR3 reads CASRKAGELFF. In DNA, the CDR3 is TGTGCCAGCAGAAAGGCCGGGGAGCTGTTTTTT.

This clonotype occurred many times. The chain couples TRBV19 to TRBJ1-1; TRBD1 aligns across 11 bases. The CDR3 spans 16 residues. V was clipped by 6 bases and J by 5 bases; unmatched bases: 11. In germline, CDR1 is LNHDA, CDR2 SQIVND (reference sequence). The DNA for the CDR3 is TGTGCCAGTAGGCCATCGGGACAGGGGGATGGAACTGAAGCTTTCTTT. It codes for CASRPSGQGDGTEAFF.

There are many counts of this clonotype. The chain employs TRBV6-8 and TRBJ2-1; 8 nucleotides align to TRBD2. The CDR3 loop spans 16 amino acids. CDR1 and CDR2 (germline): MNHGY, SAAAGT. V gave up 7 bases and J gave up 7 bases; unmatched junction bases: 15. The DNA of the CDR3 is TGTGCCAGCACCACACTTCACGCCACTAGCGGAAATGAGCAGTTCTTC. Its protein product is CASTTLHATSGNEQFF.

This clonotype has a handful of counts. This chain joins TRBV9 and TRBJ2-5; tentatively, D is TRBD2 (6 bases). Germline V gene lookup returns CDR1 SGDLS and CDR2 YYNGEE. The CDR3 covers 17 residues. With 3 bases removed from V and 3 bases from J, the gap between germline ends came to 21 bases. The CDR3 DNA follows: TGTGCCAGCAGCGGGGGAATACTAGCCGTGGCGGAAGAGACCCAGTACTTC. Translated, it gives CASSGGILAVAEETQYF.

This sequence joins TRBV20-1 and TRBJ1-5, with D hard to call. CDR3 length: 12 residues. Per germline, CDR1 DFQATT and CDR2 SNEGSKA (reference sequence). Trimming stripped 0 bases from V and 7 bases from J, with 7 bases between. The CDR3 DNA follows: TGCAGTGCTAGAGATGTTATCCAGCCCCAGCATTTT. Protein sequence: CSARDVIQPQHF.

The J gene is TRBJ1-5, the V gene TRBV18; D is perhaps TRBD1 (5 bases). The CDR3 sequence is 15 residues long. Trimming took off 5 bases at V and 3 bases at J, with 14 bases between the two ends. Germline V lookup: CDR1 KGHSH, CDR2 LQKENI. The CDR3 region is CASSTRGGFNQPQHF. CDR3 DNA: TGTGCCAGCTCAACTAGGGGCGGGTTCAATCAGCCCCAGCATTTT.

This clonotype was seen at least ten times. This chain joins TRBV28 and TRBJ1-6; the D gene is possibly TRBD1 (5 bases). Germline loops: CDR1 MDHEN, CDR2 SYDVKM. Trimming took 4 bases from V and 7 from J, leaving 11 bases between them. This CDR3 is 14 amino acids long. CDR3: CASSSIGENSPLHF. The CDR3 DNA reads as TGTGCCAGCAGTTCGATAGGGGAAAATTCACCCCTCCACTTT.

This clonotype has at least ten counts. The CDR3 DNA follows: TGCGCCAGCAGCTTGGTGGCGGGAAGAGAGCAGTTCTTC. Residues: CASSLVAGREQFF. The V call is TRBV5-1, the J call TRBJ2-1; TRBD2 is a possible D gene (6 bases). Germline assignment: CDR1 SGHRS and CDR2 YFSETQ. Trimming took 0 bases from V and 10 from J, leaving 11 bases between them. CDR3 length: 13 amino acids.

This clonotype occurred many times. The DNA of the CDR3 is TGTGCCAGCAGCATCGTGGGGGAGGTCACCTATAGAGAGCAGTTCTTC. This gives the protein CASSIVGEVTYREQFF. The chain joins TRBV11-2 to TRBJ2-1; possibly TRBD2 for D (6 bases). V dropped 5 bases and J dropped 10 bases, with 24 bases sitting between them. This CDR3 contains 16 residues. The germline CDR1 and CDR2 sequences are SGHAT and FQNNGV.

This clonotype was detected many times. V is TRBV28 and J is TRBJ2-1, with 14 bases identical to TRBD2. The germline V gene encodes CDR1 MDHEN and CDR2 SYDVKM. The trim removed 4 bases at V and 7 bases at J, leaving 6 bases unmatched. The CDR3 runs to 16 residues. CDR3 residues: CASSSPGLAGVNEQFF. The CDR3 DNA is TGTGCCAGCAGTTCCCCGGGACTAGCGGGAGTGAATGAGCAGTTCTTC. The full variable domain, rest sourced from reference TRBV28 and TRBJ2-1, is DVKVTQSSRYLVKRTGEKVFLECVQDMDHENMFWYRQDPGLGLRLIYFSYDVKMKEKGDIPEGYSVSREKKERFSLILESASTNQTSMYLCASSSPGLAGVNEQFFGPGTRLTVL.